These 20 T cell receptor beta chains were sequenced from one sample in a study of T cell clonotyping in hematopoietic cell transplantation. The table came from immunoSEQ multiplex PCR; TCRdb's copy has only in-frame clones and leaves some out. The data show some 5,000 clones, with 70% to 90% seen just once and 14% to 15% held by the top ten. Time point described: recipient sample about 28 days before transplant, after cytoreduction. This specimen was peripheral blood mononuclear cells, taken before stem cell transplant. The receptor source for this set is a woman in her fifties or sixties with acute myeloid leukemia. Some clones in this sample may be carry-over from other donors' samples.

The V call is TRBV10-2, the J call TRBJ2-3, with D perhaps TRBD1 (6 bases). The CDR3 totals 13 residues. Trimming removed 8 bases at V and 0 bases at J, with 9 bases between. Looked up from germline, CDR1 is WSHSY and CDR2 is SAAADI. The CDR3, as DNA: TGCGCCAGCCACGGACAGAGCACAGATACGCAGTATTTT. Its translation is CASHGQSTDTQYF.

The CDR3 coding sequence is TGTGCCAGCAGCCACACAGGACAGGGGGTAGTCGCCGGGGAGCTGTTTTTT. It translates to CASSHTGQGVVAGELFF. The chain couples TRBV5-6 to TRBJ2-2; 10 positions agree with TRBD1. The CDR3 runs 17 residues. Looked up from germline, CDR1 is SGHDT and CDR2 is YYEEEE. V was clipped by 4 bases and J by 6 bases; unmatched bases: 12.

The chain combines TRBV5-4 with TRBJ1-2; D may be TRBD1 (5 bases). CDR3 length: 15 residues. V lost 2 bases to trimming and J lost 7 bases, with 18 bases between them. Germline values: CDR1 SGHNT, CDR2 YYREEE (reference sequence). CDR3 coding DNA: TGTGCCAGCAGCTTACCGGGACGGAGCTTATTTGGCTACACCTTC. It translates to CASSLPGRSLFGYTF. Combining the CDR3 with reference TRBV5-4 and TRBJ1-2 gives the whole variable domain ETGVTQSPTHLIKTRGQQVTLRCSSQSGHNTVSWYQQALGQGPQFIFQYYREEENGRGNFPPRFSGLQFPNYSSELNVNALELDDSALYLCASSLPGRSLFGYTFGSGTRLTVV.

The chain employs TRBV18 and TRBJ2-1; TRBD2 matches at 13 bases. This CDR3 comprises 18 residues. J gave up 3 bases and V 1 base, and 6 bases lay outside the gene matches. CDR1 and CDR2 from the germline V gene are KGHSH and LQKENI. The CDR3 DNA reads as TGTGCCAGCTCACCACGGGGACTAGCGGGACCTCTCTACAATGAGCAGTTCTTC. Protein product: CASSPRGLAGPLYNEQFF.

A few counts support this clone. The rearrangement uses TRBV11-2 and TRBJ2-7; 7 nucleotides line up with TRBD1. J lost 5 bases, V lost 1 base, and 11 bases had no gene match. The CDR3 totals 16 residues. Germline V CDR1 and CDR2: SGHAT, FQNNGV. The CDR3 DNA sequence: TGTGCCAGCAGCTTAGGAAACAACAGGGGAAGGGACGAGCAGTACTTC. The encoded protein is CASSLGNNRGRDEQYF. Based on the CDR3 plus reference TRBV11-2 and TRBJ2-7, the full variable domain is EAGVAQSPRYKIIEKRQSVAFWCNPISGHATLYWYQQILGQGPKLLIQFQNNGVVDDSQLPKDRFSAERLKGVDSTLKIQPAKLEDSAVYLCASSLGNNRGRDEQYFGPGTRLTVT.

The gene calls are TRBV2 and TRBJ2-7; D unresolved. V lost 6 bases and J lost 0, with 6 bases in between. This CDR3 is 12 amino acids long. CDR1 is SNHLY, CDR2 FYNNEI, per germline. The CDR3, as DNA: TGTGCCAGCAGGGGGAACTCCTACGAGCAGTACTTC. It codes for CASRGNSYEQYF.

CDR3 coding DNA: TGTGCCATCAGAAGCGACCAGGGTGAGCAGTACTTC. Protein product: CAIRSDQGEQYF. J is TRBJ2-7 and V is TRBV10-3; TRBD1 might be the D (5 bases). This CDR3 comprises 12 residues. Germline CDR1 ENHRY, CDR2 SYGVKD. Trimming took 6 bases from V and 7 from J, leaving 13 bases between them.

The chain links TRBV19 to TRBJ2-2; perhaps TRBD2 as D (5 bases). V shed 5 bases and J shed 8 bases, with 12 bases lying between them. Germline values: CDR1 LNHDA, CDR2 SQIVND (reference sequence). The CDR3 sequence is 13 residues long. This chain's CDR3 is CASSGERAGELFF. In DNA, the CDR3 is TGTGCCAGTAGTGGCGAGAGGGCTGGGGAGCTGTTTTTT.

J is TRBJ1-1 and V is TRBV7-1; D is undetermined. TRBV7-1 is noted as an ORF with a role that remains uncertain. V dropped 4 bases and J dropped 11 bases, with 14 bases sitting between them. The CDR3 loop spans 12 amino acids. CDR3 DNA: TGTGCCAGCAGCTTAGAGGTGCGCTTGGCTTTCTTT. Translation: CASSLEVRLAFF.

By proportion, this clone is medium-sized. The J gene is TRBJ1-3, the V gene TRBV7-8; a possible D gene is TRBD1 (5 bases). Per the germline V gene, CDR1 is SGHVS and CDR2 is FQNEAQ. This CDR3 has 15 residues. Trimming took off 5 bases at V and 2 bases at J, with 13 bases between the two ends. CDR3 sequence (DNA): TGTGCCAGCAGCCCAAGGACGGACACTGGAAACACCATATATTTT. It yields the protein CASSPRTDTGNTIYF. Drawing the rest from reference TRBV7-8 and TRBJ1-3, the complete variable domain is GAGVSQSPRYKVAKRGQDVALRCDPISGHVSLFWYQQALGQGPEFLTYFQNEAQLDKSGLPSDRFFAERPEGSVSTLKIQRTQQEDSAVYLCASSPRTDTGNTIYFGEGSWLTVV.

Only a few counts were recorded for this clone. The chain uses TRBV6-1 and TRBJ1-3; 7 bases match TRBD1. CDR3 size: 15 residues. V shed 4 bases, J shed 5 bases, and the junction held 8 bases outside the gene matches. Germline V CDR1 and CDR2: MNHNS, SASEGT. The chain's CDR3 is CASSVITGARNTIYF. The CDR3 coding sequence is TGTGCCAGCAGTGTTATAACAGGGGCTCGAAACACCATATATTTT.

This clone has just one count. The J gene is TRBJ1-5, the V gene TRBV28; no clear D gene. CDR1 and CDR2 (germline): MDHEN, SYDVKM. The V and J ends lost 7 bases and 6 bases respectively, with 13 bases between them. The length of the CDR3 is 13 residues. CDR3 in amino acids: CASNPGVSQPQHF. CDR3 nucleotides: TGTGCCAGCAACCCCGGGGTAAGTCAGCCCCAGCATTTT.

V gene TRBV4-3 combines with J gene TRBJ1-2; TRBD1 aligns across 7 bases. Losses at the gene ends were 5 bases for V and 4 bases for J; bases not matched to a gene: 10. Germline V lookup: CDR1 LGHNA, CDR2 YSLEER. CDR3 length: 15 amino acids. CDR3 nucleotides: TGCGCCAGCAGCGCTCGACAGGGAGAGGGCTATGGCTACACCTTC. Its protein product is CASSARQGEGYGYTF.

This clone has only a few counts. The chain is built from TRBV18 and TRBJ2-4; weak D call: TRBD1 (6 bases). The CDR3 spans 16 residues. The V end was cut by 0 bases, the J end by 9 bases, with 18 bases between. Per the germline V gene, CDR1 is KGHSH and CDR2 is LQKENI. The CDR3 region is CASSPPVRQDYTIQYF. The CDR3 DNA reads as TGTGCCAGCTCACCACCGGTGCGACAGGATTATACCATTCAGTACTTC.

V gene TRBV6-5 combines with J gene TRBJ2-7; 7 bases are shared with TRBD1. The J segment lost 1 base and the V segment lost 5 bases, leaving 8 bases of the junction unmatched. The germline gives CDR1 MNHEY, CDR2 SVGAGI. The CDR3 sequence is 15 residues long. CDR3 region: CASSRTGQESYEQYF. Here the CDR3 DNA reads TGTGCCAGCAGTCGAACTGGACAGGAGTCCTACGAGCAGTACTTC.

This clone was found a few times. This chain links TRBV4-3 with TRBJ1-5, with a possible D match to TRBD1 (5 bases). Per germline, CDR1 LGHNA and CDR2 YSLEER. The CDR3 runs to 15 residues. Trimming removed 4 bases from V and 7 bases from J, with 17 bases in between. The CDR3, as DNA: TGCGCCAGCAGCCCTTCATGGCAGGGTGGCCAGCCCCAGCATTTT. It specifies CASSPSWQGGQPQHF.

Here the CDR3 DNA reads TGCGCCAGCAGCCAAGATTTCAGCCCCAACGCCAAAAACATTCAGTACTTC. Protein product: CASSQDFSPNAKNIQYF. The rearrangement uses TRBV4-3 and TRBJ2-4; D is ambiguous. V was pared by 0 bases and J by 1 base, with 13 bases between. This CDR3 is built from 17 residues. Per germline, CDR1 LGHNA and CDR2 YSLEER.

The chain recombines TRBV2 with TRBJ2-1; the match to TRBD2 covers 12 bases. The germline V gene encodes CDR1 SNHLY and CDR2 FYNNEI. CDR3 size: 15 residues. With V trimmed by 5 bases and J by 4 bases, 3 bases remained unmatched. CDR3 amino acids: CASSPLAGGYNEQFF. In DNA form, the CDR3 reads TGTGCCAGCAGTCCACTAGCGGGGGGATACAATGAGCAGTTCTTC.

The chain employs TRBV6-1 and TRBJ1-5, with unresolved D. Germline V gives CDR1 MNHNS, CDR2 SASEGT. The ends were cut back, 6 bases at V and 5 bases at J, with 11 bases in the middle. This CDR3 has 13 residues. DNA of the CDR3: TGTGCCAGCAGCGGCGGGATGGATCAGCCCCAGCATTTT. Amino acids: CASSGGMDQPQHF.

V and J are TRBV29-1 and TRBJ2-5; D remains ambiguous. This CDR3 comprises 11 residues. V lost 6 bases and J lost 2, with 7 bases in between. Germline CDR1 SQVTM, CDR2 ANQGSEA. The CDR3 protein is CSVAQQETQYF. In nucleotides, the CDR3 is TGCAGCGTGGCACAGCAAGAGACCCAGTACTTC.